The rows below give T cell receptor beta chains drawn from one sample of a study of blood T cell repertoires in COVID-19. Sequenced by immunoSEQ multiplex PCR; TCRdb stores in-frame clones only, minus some. Among roughly 250,000 clones listed, around 90% were seen once. What was sequenced was PBMCs or T cells enriched from blood (not recorded which). The source of these receptors is a woman aged 30 to 39 with acute COVID-19. Both conserved end residues are part of each CDR3. The order of the fields is J gene, D gene, clone size, V gene, CDR3 protein, CDR3 DNA. The D gene is left open where the match is weak. Size values are once, few and many counts, or a class for expanded clones, and some rows have none.

J: TRBJ1-5; D: TRBD1; size: NA; V: TRBV18; CDR3: CASSPGQGVYQPQHF; DNA: TGTGCCAGCTCACCGGGCCAGGGGGTTTATCAGCCCCAGCATTTT
J: TRBJ1-3; D: NA; size: NA; V: TRBV7-6; CDR3: CASSFTLDSSGNTIYF; DNA: TGTGCCAGCAGCTTTACGTTGGACAGCTCTGGAAACACCATATATTTT
J: TRBJ2-1; D: TRBD2; size: NA; V: TRBV7-8; CDR3: CASSSWWAGVERGEQFF; DNA: TGTGCCAGCAGCTCCTGGTGGGCGGGGGTGGAGAGGGGTGAGCAGTTCTTC
J: TRBJ1-4; D: NA; size: once; V: TRBV5-1; CDR3: CASKTGSSNEKLFF; DNA: TGCGCCAGTAAAACAGGGTCTTCTAATGAAAAACTGTTTTTT
J: TRBJ1-2; D: NA; size: NA; V: TRBV12-2; CDR3: CAIPLTGINYGYTF; DNA: TGTGCAATCCCGCTGACAGGGATTAACTATGGCTACACCTTC
J: TRBJ2-7; D: NA; size: NA; V: TRBV2; CDR3: CASLLAGEQYF; DNA: TGTGCCAGCTTGCTAGCTGGGGAGCAGTACTTC
J: TRBJ1-3; D: TRBD1; size: NA; V: TRBV11-2; CDR3: CASSTDREHGNTIYF; DNA: TGTGCCAGCAGCACGGACAGGGAACATGGAAACACCATATATTTT
J: TRBJ2-1; D: NA; size: NA; V: TRBV19; CDR3: CASSILFSGDYNEQFF; DNA: TGTGCCAGTAGTATTCTTTTTAGCGGAGACTACAATGAGCAGTTCTTC
J: TRBJ2-2; D: NA; size: NA; V: TRBV7-9; CDR3: CASSLHGGRTGELFF; DNA: TGTGCCAGCAGCCTCCACGGGGGGCGTACCGGGGAGCTGTTTTTT
J: TRBJ1-2; D: TRBD1; size: NA; V: TRBV7-9; CDR3: CASRTTGNYGYTF; DNA: TGTGCCAGCAGGACGACAGGGAACTATGGCTACACCTTC
J: TRBJ1-1; D: NA; size: NA; V: TRBV12-3/TRBV12-4; CDR3: CASSFQIWQGAFF; DNA: TGTGCCAGCAGTTTTCAGATTTGGCAGGGAGCTTTCTTT
J: TRBJ1-5; D: TRBD1; size: once; V: TRBV19; CDR3: CASSLRDSHSNQPQHF; DNA: TGTGCCAGTAGTCTCAGGGACAGCCATAGCAATCAGCCCCAGCATTTT
J: TRBJ2-2; D: TRBD2; size: NA; V: TRBV5-6; CDR3: CASSLVLSGESTGELFF; DNA: TGTGCCAGCAGCTTGGTTTTAAGCGGGGAGAGCACCGGGGAGCTGTTTTTT
J: TRBJ2-3; D: NA; size: once; V: TRBV7-2; CDR3: CASSLDFTDTQYF; DNA: TGTGCCAGCAGCTTGGACTTCACAGATACGCAGTATTTT
J: TRBJ1-2; D: NA; size: NA; V: TRBV6-5; CDR3: CASTAGGTTGYGYTF; DNA: TGTGCCAGCACGGCGGGGGGAACAACTGGCTATGGCTACACCTTC
J: TRBJ1-1; D: NA; size: NA; V: TRBV4-1; CDR3: CASSQVQALNTEAFF; DNA: TGCGCCAGCAGCCAAGTGCAGGCCCTGAACACTGAAGCTTTCTTT
J: TRBJ2-7; D: NA; size: NA; V: TRBV12-5; CDR3: CASGLPNGYEQYF; DNA: TGTGCTAGTGGTTTGCCCAACGGCTACGAGCAGTACTTC
J: TRBJ1-1; D: TRBD1; size: NA; V: TRBV5-1; CDR3: CASSADIGQGLWYTEAFF; DNA: TGCGCCAGCAGCGCGGATATCGGACAGGGGCTATGGTACACTGAAGCTTTCTTT
J: TRBJ1-5; D: TRBD1; size: few; V: TRBV4-1; CDR3: CASSHSTGGSQSNQPQHF; DNA: TGCGCCAGCAGCCATTCGACAGGGGGCTCCCAGAGCAATCAGCCCCAGCATTTT
J: TRBJ2-3; D: TRBD2; size: NA; V: TRBV10-3; CDR3: CAISGLAVTDTQYF; DNA: TGTGCCATCAGTGGACTAGCGGTCACAGATACGCAGTATTTT
J: TRBJ1-1; D: NA; size: once; V: TRBV5-1; CDR3: CASRLGSTSSSEAFF; DNA: TGCGCCAGCCGGCTGGGCTCTACAAGCTCTTCTGAAGCTTTCTTT
J: TRBJ1-4; D: NA; size: NA; V: TRBV11-3; CDR3: CASSPQVRVWKNEKLFF; DNA: TGTGCCAGCAGCCCACAGGTTAGAGTTTGGAAAAATGAAAAACTGTTTTTT
J: TRBJ1-2; D: NA; size: NA; V: TRBV5-6; CDR3: CASSLPSRAGGYTF; DNA: TGTGCCAGCAGCTTGCCAAGCAGGGCTGGTGGCTACACCTTC
J: TRBJ1-5; D: NA; size: once; V: TRBV5-1; CDR3: CASSPEGQSLNQPQHF; DNA: TGCGCCAGCAGCCCGGAGGGGCAGTCCCTCAATCAGCCCCAGCATTTT
J: TRBJ2-3; D: TRBD2; size: few; V: TRBV6-5; CDR3: CASGDYRDTQYF; DNA: TGTGCCAGCGGGGACTACAGGGATACGCAGTATTTT
J: TRBJ2-3; D: NA; size: NA; V: TRBV3-1/TRBV3-2; CDR3: CASSQVFLTDTQYF; DNA: TGTGCCAGCAGCCAAGTTTTCCTCACAGATACGCAGTATTTT
J: TRBJ2-7; D: TRBD1; size: NA; V: TRBV27; CDR3: CASSSSTGFYEQYF; DNA: TGTGCCAGCAGTTCCTCGACAGGGTTCTACGAGCAGTACTTC
J: TRBJ2-7; D: NA; size: once; V: TRBV11-2; CDR3: CASSLPGRPYEQYF; DNA: TGTGCCAGCAGCTTACCAGGGCGGCCCTACGAGCAGTACTTC
J: TRBJ1-1; D: NA; size: NA; V: TRBV13; CDR3: CASSLDRNTEAFF; DNA: TGTGCCAGCAGCCTTGACAGGAACACTGAAGCTTTCTTT
J: TRBJ2-3; D: TRBD2; size: few; V: TRBV3-1/TRBV3-2; CDR3: CASSLPGGSTDTQYF; DNA: TGTGCCAGCAGCCTGCCGGGGGGTAGCACAGATACGCAGTATTTT
J: TRBJ1-1; D: TRBD1; size: NA; V: TRBV5-1; CDR3: CASSYGTGLNTEAFF; DNA: TGCGCCAGCAGCTACGGGACAGGGTTGAACACTGAAGCTTTCTTT
J: TRBJ2-3; D: TRBD1; size: NA; V: TRBV30; CDR3: CAWSLHRGRTDTQYF; DNA: TGTGCCTGGAGCCTTCACAGGGGGAGAACAGATACGCAGTATTTT
J: TRBJ1-1; D: TRBD1; size: NA; V: TRBV5-1; CDR3: CASSLDPGQGAFF; DNA: TGCGCCAGCAGCTTGGACCCGGGACAGGGAGCTTTCTTT
J: TRBJ2-2; D: TRBD1; size: NA; V: TRBV6-5; CDR3: CASRPGTGNTGELFF; DNA: TGTGCCAGCAGACCCGGGACAGGGAACACCGGGGAGCTGTTTTTT
J: TRBJ2-5; D: TRBD2; size: NA; V: TRBV5-1; CDR3: CASSSLAGGLETQYF; DNA: TGCGCCAGCAGCTCTCTGGCGGGGGGGCTGGAGACCCAGTACTTC
J: TRBJ1-3; D: NA; size: NA; V: TRBV11-2; CDR3: CASSFLETEGNTIYF; DNA: TGTGCCAGCAGCTTCCTCGAGACAGAAGGAAACACCATATATTTT
J: TRBJ2-2; D: NA; size: NA; V: TRBV7-8; CDR3: CASSFVSLAVDTGELFF; DNA: TGTGCCAGCAGCTTTGTGTCATTGGCCGTCGACACCGGGGAGCTGTTTTTT
J: TRBJ1-4; D: NA; size: NA; V: TRBV7-2; CDR3: CASRGEGTNEKLFF; DNA: TGTGCCAGCAGAGGAGAGGGAACTAATGAAAAACTGTTTTTT
J: TRBJ1-3; D: TRBD1; size: NA; V: TRBV11-2; CDR3: CASSLWTGVYSSGNTIYF; DNA: TGTGCCAGCAGCTTGTGGACAGGGGTATACTCCTCTGGAAACACCATATATTTT
J: TRBJ2-7; D: NA; size: NA; V: TRBV7-9; CDR3: CASSSRDMYSYEQYF; DNA: TGTGCCAGCAGCTCCCGGGACATGTACTCCTACGAGCAGTACTTC
J: TRBJ2-1; D: TRBD2; size: once; V: TRBV5-5; CDR3: CASTKTGTSNEQFF; DNA: TGTGCCAGCACCAAAACCGGGACTAGCAATGAGCAGTTCTTC
J: TRBJ1-1; D: NA; size: few; V: TRBV20-1; CDR3: CRGSTGTEAFF; DNA: TGCAGAGGCTCTACGGGGACTGAAGCTTTCTTT
J: TRBJ2-2; D: TRBD1; size: NA; V: TRBV6-1; CDR3: CASSEALRTGTGELFF; DNA: TGTGCCAGCAGTGAAGCGCTTCGGACAGGGACCGGGGAGCTGTTTTTT
J: TRBJ1-2; D: NA; size: NA; V: TRBV4-3; CDR3: CASSQDGTDLAGRPYYGYTF; DNA: TGCGCCAGCAGCCAAGATGGGACTGACCTTGCGGGGCGCCCCTACTATGGCTACACCTTC
J: TRBJ1-5; D: NA; size: NA; V: TRBV19; CDR3: CASSMEGRQPQHF; DNA: TGTGCCAGTAGTATGGAGGGACGGCAGCCCCAGCATTTT
J: TRBJ1-2; D: NA; size: once; V: TRBV19; CDR3: CASSIQGRSNYGYTF; DNA: TGTGCCAGTAGTATACAGGGTCGATCTAACTATGGCTACACCTTC
J: TRBJ1-6; D: NA; size: once; V: TRBV2; CDR3: CASSSQGKNNSPLHF; DNA: TGTGCCAGCAGCTCACAGGGCAAAAATAATTCACCCCTCCACTTT
J: TRBJ1-2; D: NA; size: NA; V: TRBV4-2; CDR3: CASSQAERDYGYTF; DNA: TGTGCCAGCAGCCAGGCAGAGAGGGACTATGGCTACACCTTC
J: TRBJ2-2; D: NA; size: NA; V: TRBV6-5; CDR3: CASSYDPSTGELFF; DNA: TGTGCCAGCAGTTACGATCCTAGCACCGGGGAGCTGTTTTTT
J: TRBJ1-2; D: TRBD1; size: NA; V: TRBV11-2; CDR3: CASSLGHRQGGGYTF; DNA: TGTGCCAGCAGCTTAGGGCACCGACAGGGAGGAGGCTACACCTTC
J: TRBJ2-7; D: TRBD1; size: NA; V: TRBV6-5; CDR3: CASSTRPGQTYEQYF; DNA: TGTGCCAGCAGCACACGTCCGGGACAGACCTACGAGCAGTACTTC
J: TRBJ1-5; D: NA; size: NA; V: TRBV11-2; CDR3: CASSPFSGQPQHF; DNA: TGTGCCAGCAGCCCCTTTTCAGGACAGCCCCAGCATTTT
J: TRBJ2-1; D: TRBD1; size: NA; V: TRBV19; CDR3: CASSIVSGGSSYNEQFF; DNA: TGTGCCAGTAGTATTGTTTCAGGGGGAAGCTCCTACAATGAGCAGTTCTTC
J: TRBJ1-6; D: NA; size: NA; V: TRBV19; CDR3: CARPGGRSYNSPLHF; DNA: TGTGCCAGACCCGGGGGACGATCCTATAATTCACCCCTCCACTTT